This T cell receptor beta chain was obtained from a study of blood T cell repertoires in COVID-19. Study information: The United States, Italy and Spain supplied acute and convalescent COVID-19 samples. PBMCs, B-cell-depleted T cells, or T cells provided the cDNA or gDNA that made up the material.

The CDR3 has 14 amino acids. From germline, CDR1 is LNHNV and CDR2 YYDKDF (reference sequence). Trimming shortened V by 4 bases and J by 1 base, and 10 bases separated the two germline ends. As handled by the study authors: Nucleated cell number was recorded as an estimate derived from reference gene primer amplification. Sequencing was performed with immunoSEQ multiplex PCR; in TCRdb, only in-frame clones are kept and a portion is missing. The DNA was the basis for D and trimming; V, J and clone size are from that table. The repertoire holds roughly 120,000 clones, with around 81% as singletons. This receptor was taken from a man between 65 and 85 years old with acute or convalescent COVID-19. The chain joins TRBV15 to TRBJ1-1; D is unclear. The sequenced material came from peripheral blood. The CDR3: CATSIKRGNTEAFF. The CDR3 coding sequence is TGTGCCACCAGCATTAAGCGGGGGAACACTGAAGCTTTCTTT.